Below are 32 T cell receptor beta chains sequenced from a single sample in a study of metastatic and nonmetastatic thyroid tumors. TCRdb redid the clone calls on the PCR reads using MiXCR. The data show around 20,000 clones, 10% to 15% seen once. Thyroid surgery was performed in patients who had received no treatment beforehand. Sequencing was done on a sample of blood. The receptors stem from a female donor with papillary thyroid cancer or a benign thyroid nodule (not recorded which). Some clones in this sample may be carry-over from other donors' samples.

This clone is labeled as medium-sized. The J gene is TRBJ2-7, the V gene TRBV6-1; D unclear. The V gene lost 10 bases and the J gene lost 3 bases, with 19 bases spanning the gap. Germline CDR1 is MNHNS and CDR2 is SASEGT. The CDR3 spans 14 residues. CDR3 residues: CATAEVGNIYEQYF. The CDR3 bases are TGTGCCACGGCGGAAGTGGGGAATATCTACGAGCAGTACTTC.

This clone was counted ten times or more. In DNA, the CDR3 is TGCAGTGCTAGAGGCCCCCCAGGACTCAATGAGCAGTTCTTC. Its protein is CSARGPPGLNEQFF. This sequence joins TRBV20-1 and TRBJ2-1; tentative D call: TRBD2 (5 bases). V lost 1 base and J lost 6, with 13 bases in between. The CDR3 extends over 14 amino acids. Per the germline V gene, CDR1 is DFQATT and CDR2 is SNEGSKA (reference sequence).

This clone was detected ten times or more. The chain employs TRBV2 and TRBJ2-1; TRBD1 agrees at 10 bases. The CDR3 sequence is 15 residues long. V shed 4 bases, J shed 6 bases, and the junction held 6 bases outside the gene matches. CDR1 is SNHLY and CDR2 is FYNNEI in the germline V gene. The CDR3 sequence is CASSAGTGVGNEQFF. In nucleotides, the CDR3 is TGTGCCAGCAGTGCTGGGACAGGGGTCGGCAATGAGCAGTTCTTC. Together with reference TRBV2 and TRBJ2-1, the CDR3 gives the full variable domain: EPEVTQTPSHQVTQMGQEVILRCVPISNHLYFYWYRQILGQKVEFLVSFYNNEISEKSEIFDDQFSVERPDGSNFTLKIRSTKLEDSAMYFCASSAGTGVGNEQFFGPGTRLTVL.

This clone occurred many times. This chain links TRBV9 with TRBJ2-1; tentatively, D is TRBD1 (5 bases). V shed 0 bases and J shed 4 bases, with 8 bases lying between them. The length of the CDR3 is 14 residues. CDR1 is SGDLS, CDR2 YYNGEE, per germline. DNA for the CDR3: TGTGCCAGCAGCGTAGAAGGGGTGTACAATGAGCAGTTCTTC. This translates into CASSVEGVYNEQFF.

This clone is categorized as medium-sized. The gene calls are TRBV10-3 and TRBJ2-7, with 8 positions matching TRBD1. The V and J ends lost 8 bases and 7 bases, in that order; junction bases with no gene match: 4. CDR1 and CDR2 from the germline V gene are ENHRY and SYGVKD. CDR3 size: 11 residues. CDR3 in DNA: TGTGCCATCGGACAGGGATGGGAGCAGTACTTC. As protein: CAIGQGWEQYF.

Only a few counts were recorded for this clone. At one boundary the junction diverges from the germline segment, which might be a read error. The chain uses TRBV10-3 and TRBJ2-7, with a tentative D call TRBD1 (6 bases). The CDR3 runs 17 residues. Germline V gene lookup returns CDR1 ENHRY and CDR2 SYGVKD. The CDR3 DNA reads TGTGCCATCAGCAGTAGCACAGGGAAAGAATCCTCCTATGAGCAGTACTTC. Amino acids: CAISSSTGKESSYEQYF.

This clone was detected ten times or more. The V and J genes are TRBV6-6 and TRBJ2-5; a possible D gene is TRBD2 (6 bases). The CDR3 is made up of 20 amino acids. V lost 7 bases and J lost 5, with 35 bases in between. Germline CDR1 is MNHNY and CDR2 is SVGAGI (reference sequence). The CDR3 is CASTLYRPSRGVWGGETQYF. As DNA, the CDR3 is TGTGCCAGCACCCTTTATAGACCGAGTCGCGGAGTCTGGGGAGGCGAGACCCAGTACTTC.

This clone was seen ten or more times. This chain connects TRBV3-1 to TRBJ2-6; tentative D call: TRBD2 (5 bases). Between the trimmed V and J ends, which lost 0 bases and 0 bases, there was a span of 15 bases. Germline V gene data show CDR1 as LGHDT and CDR2 as YNNKEL (reference sequence). This CDR3 contains 19 residues. The CDR3 region has the DNA TGTGCCAGCAGCCAAGAACTGAGGCGGGCCTTCTCTGGGGCCAACGTCCTGACTTTC. It translates to CASSQELRRAFSGANVLTF.

In its sample, this clone was seen many times. V and J are TRBV20-1 and TRBJ1-2, with 9 bases matching TRBD1. Germline V CDR1 and CDR2: DFQATT, SNEGSKA (reference sequence). This CDR3 comprises 13 residues. The trim removed 6 bases at V and 4 bases at J, leaving 6 bases unmatched. CDR3 sequence: CSARTGVAYGYTF. The DNA of the CDR3 is TGCAGTGCCAGGACAGGGGTGGCCTATGGCTACACCTTC.

With regard to this clone: Germline and junction disagree at one end, which may indicate a read error. This rearrangement joins TRBV29-1 to TRBJ1-2; D is perhaps TRBD1 (5 bases). The germline V gene encodes CDR1 SQVTM and CDR2 ANQGSEA. The CDR3 is 12 amino acids. The DNA for the CDR3 is TGCAGCGTCGAGGTCTGGGGCTATGTCTACACCTTC. Residues: CSVEVWGYVYTF. Drawing the rest from reference TRBV29-1 and TRBJ1-2, the complete variable domain is SAVISQKPSRDICQRGTSLTIQCQVDSQVTMMFWYRQQPGQSLTLIATANQGSEATYESGFVIDKFPISRPNLTFSTLTVSNMSPEDSSIYLCSVEVWGYVYTFGSGTRLTVV.

This clone was recorded many times. This chain uses TRBV20-1 with TRBJ2-3; TRBD1 is a possible D gene (5 bases). The V end lost 0 bases, the J end lost 1 base, and 17 bases lay between the germline ends. There are 17 residues in the CDR3. Germline CDR1 DFQATT, CDR2 SNEGSKA (reference sequence). CDR3 nucleotide sequence: TGCAGTGCTAGAGAGAGGACAAGGCGAGAAGGCACAGATACGCAGTATTTT. This encodes CSARERTRREGTDTQYF.

In its sample, this clone was seen many times. The gene calls are TRBV5-1 and TRBJ1-1, with D possibly matching TRBD1 (6 bases). CDR1 SGHRS and CDR2 YFSETQ come from the germline V gene. The CDR3 is made up of 14 amino acids. V lost 2 bases to trimming and J lost 3 bases, with 11 bases between them. The CDR3 DNA sequence: TGCGCCAGCAGCTTCGAAGGGGGAGACACTGAAGCTTTCTTT. Translated, it gives CASSFEGGDTEAFF.

The sample holds many counts of this clone. The chain couples TRBV6-2 or TRBV6-3 to TRBJ1-5; 9 bases line up with TRBD1. The CDR3 covers 16 residues. The germline V gene has CDR1 MNHEY and CDR2 SVGEGT. V lost 6 bases, J lost 6 bases, and 12 bases stayed unmatched. The CDR3 region is CASSVQMGTGSQPQHF. The CDR3 DNA reads as TGTGCCAGCAGCGTACAGATGGGGACAGGGAGTCAGCCCCAGCATTTT.

By its share, this clone is medium-sized (0.01 to 0.1%). This rearrangement joins TRBV28 to TRBJ1-2, with D possibly matching TRBD1 (6 bases). Germline V gene lookup returns CDR1 MDHEN and CDR2 SYDVKM. This CDR3 comprises 14 residues. Between the trimmed V and J ends, which lost 6 bases and 3 bases, there was a span of 14 bases. Written as DNA, the CDR3 is TGTGCCAGCAGCCCCGGGGGGCAGGACTATGGCTACACCTTC. Translation gives CASSPGGQDYGYTF.

This clone was recorded many times. The chain recombines TRBV18 with TRBJ2-2; tentative D call: TRBD2 (6 bases). This CDR3 contains 15 residues. V lost 6 bases, J lost 6 bases, and 17 bases lay in between. Germline V gene data show CDR1 as KGHSH and CDR2 as LQKENI. CDR3 protein: CASSTGTPPAGELFF. CDR3 nucleotide sequence: TGTGCCAGCTCGACGGGGACTCCTCCCGCCGGGGAGCTGTTTTTT. The full variable domain, in which reference TRBV18 and TRBJ2-2 provide the parts outside the CDR3, is NAGVMQNPRHLVRRRGQEARLRCSPMKGHSHVYWYRQLPEEGLKFMVYLQKENIIDESGMPKERFSAEFPKEGPSILRIQQVVRGDSAAYFCASSTGTPPAGELFFGEGSRLTVL.

On this clone: A clone one base away is much larger, so this may be a read error. The V gene is TRBV9, the J gene TRBJ2-1; D unclear. Trimming left V 4 bases short and J 7 bases short, with 15 bases between. There are 14 residues in the CDR3. CDR1 SGDLS and CDR2 YYNGEE come from the germline V gene. The CDR3 sequence: CASSLEPSRNEQFF. The CDR3 coding sequence is TGTGCCAGCAGCTTAGAGCCGTCCAGAAATGAGCAGTTCTTC.

Concerning this clone: With a much larger clone just one base away, this may be a read error. Other DNA sequences within the sample encode an identical CDR3. V usage is TRBV5-4 and J usage is TRBJ1-2; tentative D call: TRBD1 (6 bases). The germline V gene encodes CDR1 SGHNT and CDR2 YYREEE (reference sequence). The CDR3 sequence is 14 residues long. Deletions cut 4 bases from V and 7 bases from J, with 17 bases between. The chain's CDR3 is CASSPFGGAGGYTF. The CDR3 bases are TGTGCCAGCAGCCCCTTCGGGGGGGCGGGTGGCTACACCTTC.

With regard to this clone: Given a much more abundant clone one base away, this may be a read error. Within the sample, other DNA sequences also encode this same CDR3. The chain uses TRBV7-6 and TRBJ2-3, with D perhaps TRBD2 (6 bases). Germline V CDR1 and CDR2: SGHVS, FNYEAQ. With 1 base removed from V and 3 bases from J, the gap between germline ends came to 11 bases. The CDR3 runs 15 residues. DNA for the CDR3: TGTGCCAGCAGCTTAGGCGGGGTAGGTACAGATACGCAGTATTTT. Residues: CASSLGGVGTDTQYF.

V usage is TRBV5-5 and J usage is TRBJ2-7; 9 nucleotides agree with TRBD1. The trim removed 7 bases at V and 4 bases at J, leaving 15 bases unmatched. The CDR3 is 16 amino acids. Per the germline V gene, CDR1 is SGHKS and CDR2 is YYEKEE (reference sequence). CDR3 region: CASGRKPGQGIYEQYF. The CDR3 DNA follows: TGTGCCAGCGGCCGCAAACCGGGACAGGGTATATACGAGCAGTACTTC.

A word on this clone: A read error may explain this, as a much larger clone is one base away. The chain couples TRBV9 to TRBJ1-1; D gene ambiguous. CDR3 length: 13 residues. Germline V gene sequence: CDR1 SGDLS, CDR2 YYNGEE. The CDR3 nucleotides read TGTGCCAGCAGCGTCGTCGCGAACGCTGAAGCTTTCTTT. It codes for CASSVVANAEAFF.

In its sample, this clone was seen many times. The rearrangement joins TRBV3-1 to TRBJ1-2, with TRBD1 as a possible D gene (6 bases). CDR3 size: 15 residues. Trimming removed 1 base from V and 4 bases from J, with 13 bases in between. The germline V gene encodes CDR1 LGHDT and CDR2 YNNKEL (reference sequence). The CDR3 DNA reads as TGTGCCAGCAGCCAAGGTGGCAGGGGCTTCTATGGCTACACCTTC. It is translated as CASSQGGRGFYGYTF. Full variable domain (outside the CDR3, taken from reference TRBV3-1 and TRBJ1-2): DTAVSQTPKYLVTQMGNDKSIKCEQNLGHDTMYWYKQDSKKFLKIMFSYNNKELIINETVPNRFSPKSPDKAHLNLHINSLELGDSAVYFCASSQGGRGFYGYTFGSGTRLTVV.

This chain connects TRBV20-1 to TRBJ2-5; a possible D gene is TRBD2 (6 bases). V dropped 4 bases and J dropped 5 bases, with 20 bases sitting between them. Per the germline V gene, CDR1 is DFQATT and CDR2 is SNEGSKA (reference sequence). The CDR3 covers 15 residues. CDR3 residues: CSAMSLATKGETQYF. In DNA, the CDR3 is TGCAGTGCTATGAGCCTAGCGACTAAGGGGGAGACCCAGTACTTC.

This clone showed up just a few times. The rearrangement uses TRBV2 and TRBJ2-3, with D tentatively TRBD1 or TRBD2 (5 bases each). Germline CDR1 SNHLY, CDR2 FYNNEI. V shed 4 bases and J shed 10 bases, with 15 bases lying between them. This CDR3 is 13 amino acids long. In DNA form, the CDR3 reads TGTGCCAGCAGTGCGGGGCTAGTGAGTCCGCAGTATTTT. Protein product: CASSAGLVSPQYF.

This clone was recorded many times. CDR3 residues: CAWSRGTGMYQETQYF. The CDR3 DNA reads as TGTGCCTGGAGCCGCGGGACAGGGATGTACCAAGAGACCCAGTACTTC. The chain has TRBV30 and TRBJ2-5, with 9 positions matching TRBD1. V shed 3 bases, J shed 0 bases, and the junction held 8 bases outside the gene matches. The CDR3 contains 16 residues. The germline V gene has CDR1 GTSNPN and CDR2 SVGIG (reference sequence).

At least ten counts were recorded for this clone. The rearrangement joins TRBV7-2 to TRBJ2-7; 8 positions agree with TRBD1. This CDR3 contains 15 residues. V shed 4 bases and J 3 bases; nucleotides not matched to a gene: 8. Germline V gene lookup returns CDR1 SGHTA and CDR2 FQGNSA. The CDR3 DNA is TGTGCCAGCAGCTCACGGACAGGGACCATCTACGAGCAGTACTTC. This sequence encodes CASSSRTGTIYEQYF.

This clone has ten or more counts. This chain links TRBV5-1 with TRBJ1-1; 12 bases are a match to TRBD1. The V gene end was trimmed by 3 bases and the J gene end by 10 bases; junction bases not matched to a gene: 4. The CDR3 totals 13 residues. Germline CDR1 and CDR2: SGHRS and YFSETQ. CDR3 bases: TGCGCCAGCAGCTCGGGACAGGGGGCTGGAGCTTTCTTT. Translated, it gives CASSSGQGAGAFF.

This clone was seen many times. This specimen includes other DNA sequences encoding the same CDR3. The genes are TRBV20-1 and TRBJ2-3, with a possible D match to TRBD1 (6 bases). The germline V gene encodes CDR1 DFQATT and CDR2 SNEGSKA (reference sequence). The CDR3 is 15 residues long. The V end was cut by 4 bases, the J end by 0 bases, with 14 bases between. The CDR3, as DNA: TGCAGTGCTACACCGACAGGATTTAGCACAGATACGCAGTATTTT. Encoded protein: CSATPTGFSTDTQYF.

Here the CDR3 DNA reads TGCGCCAGCAGCTTGGCTGGCGGGAAATTGGAGACCCAGTACTTC. Protein product: CASSLAGGKLETQYF. V gene TRBV5-1 combines with J gene TRBJ2-5; maybe TRBD2 (6 bases). The V end was cut by 0 bases, the J end by 5 bases, with 14 bases between. The germline V gene has CDR1 SGHRS and CDR2 YFSETQ. CDR3 size: 15 residues.

This clone was counted only a few times. The chain links TRBV4-1 to TRBJ1-4, with 8 bases identical to TRBD1. Germline V lookup: CDR1 MGHRA, CDR2 YSYEKL. The J segment lost 7 bases and the V segment lost 4 bases, leaving 8 bases of the junction unmatched. The CDR3 runs to 15 residues. The DNA of the CDR3 is TGCGCCAGCAGCCCATGGACAGGGAGGGGTGAAAAACTGTTTTTT. Its protein is CASSPWTGRGEKLFF.

The table lists this clone with many counts. The genes are TRBV5-1 and TRBJ2-3; D possibly matches TRBD1 or TRBD2 (5 bases each). This CDR3 contains 13 residues. Trimming cost V 4 bases and J 2 bases, with 8 bases left between them. CDR1 is SGHRS and CDR2 is YFSETQ in the germline V gene. Written as DNA, the CDR3 is TGCGCCAGCAGCGAGGGGTACACAGATACGCAGTATTTT. Encoded protein: CASSEGYTDTQYF.

The chain couples TRBV20-1 to TRBJ1-2, with unresolved D. With 0 bases removed from V and 11 bases from J, the gap between germline ends came to 22 bases. The CDR3 extends over 15 amino acids. CDR1 is DFQATT, CDR2 SNEGSKA, per germline (reference sequence). The CDR3 DNA follows: TGCAGTGCTAGAGAGCCCCCCCTGGCTGGGTATCCGTACACCTTC. It specifies CSAREPPLAGYPYTF.

This clone was detected many times. This chain uses TRBV28 with TRBJ1-2, with D perhaps TRBD1 (5 bases). V lost 3 bases to trimming and J lost 8 bases, with 16 bases between them. The CDR3 is 14 residues long. Germline values: CDR1 MDHEN, CDR2 SYDVKM. CDR3 in DNA: TGTGCCAGCAGTTTGGGGCCGGGGCGGGGGGGCTACACCTTC. It encodes CASSLGPGRGGYTF.